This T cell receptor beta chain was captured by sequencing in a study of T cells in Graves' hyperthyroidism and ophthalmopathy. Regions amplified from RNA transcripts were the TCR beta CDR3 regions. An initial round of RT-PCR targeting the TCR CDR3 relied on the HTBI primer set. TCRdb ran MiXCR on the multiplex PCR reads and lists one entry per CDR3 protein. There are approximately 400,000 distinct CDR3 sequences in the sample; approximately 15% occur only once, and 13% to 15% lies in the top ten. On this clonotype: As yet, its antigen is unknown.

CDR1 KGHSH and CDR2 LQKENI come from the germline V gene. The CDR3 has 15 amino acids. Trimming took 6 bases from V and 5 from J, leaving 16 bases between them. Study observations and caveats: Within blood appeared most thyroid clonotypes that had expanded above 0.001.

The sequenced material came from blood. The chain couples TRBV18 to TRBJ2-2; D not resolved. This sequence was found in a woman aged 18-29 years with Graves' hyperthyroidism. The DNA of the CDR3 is TGTGCCAGCTCTCAAGCGAGTCCGGGTACCGGGGAGCTGTTTTTT. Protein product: CASSQASPGTGELFF.